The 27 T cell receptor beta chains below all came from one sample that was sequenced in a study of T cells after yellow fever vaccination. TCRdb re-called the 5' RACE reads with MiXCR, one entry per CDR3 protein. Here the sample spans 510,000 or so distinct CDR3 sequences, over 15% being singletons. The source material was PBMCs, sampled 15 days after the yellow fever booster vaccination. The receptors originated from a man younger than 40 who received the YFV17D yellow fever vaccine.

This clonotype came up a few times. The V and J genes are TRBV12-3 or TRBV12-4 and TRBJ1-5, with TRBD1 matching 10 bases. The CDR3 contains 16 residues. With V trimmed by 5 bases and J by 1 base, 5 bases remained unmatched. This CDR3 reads CASSRQGAGSNQPQHF. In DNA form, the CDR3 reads TGTGCCAGCAGTCGACAGGGGGCTGGGAGCAATCAGCCCCAGCATTTT.

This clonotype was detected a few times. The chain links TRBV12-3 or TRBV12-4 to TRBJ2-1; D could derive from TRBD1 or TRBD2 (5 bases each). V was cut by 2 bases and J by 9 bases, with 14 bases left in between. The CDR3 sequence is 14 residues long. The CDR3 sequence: CASSLSGTNGEQFF. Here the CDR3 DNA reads TGTGCCAGCAGTTTATCCGGGACCAACGGTGAGCAGTTCTTC.

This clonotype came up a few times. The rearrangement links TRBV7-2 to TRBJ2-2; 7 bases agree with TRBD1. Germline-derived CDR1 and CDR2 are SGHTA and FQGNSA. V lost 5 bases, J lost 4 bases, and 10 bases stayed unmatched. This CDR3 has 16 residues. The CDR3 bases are TGTGCCAGCAGCCAGGACAGGCCGATGGGCACCGGGGAGCTGTTTTTT. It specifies CASSQDRPMGTGELFF.

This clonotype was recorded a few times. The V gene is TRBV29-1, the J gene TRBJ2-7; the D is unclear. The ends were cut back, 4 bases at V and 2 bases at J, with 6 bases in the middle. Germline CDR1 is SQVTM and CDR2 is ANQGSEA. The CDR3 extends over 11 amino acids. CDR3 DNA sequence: TGCAGCGTTGGGAACCCCTACGAGCAGTACTTC. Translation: CSVGNPYEQYF.

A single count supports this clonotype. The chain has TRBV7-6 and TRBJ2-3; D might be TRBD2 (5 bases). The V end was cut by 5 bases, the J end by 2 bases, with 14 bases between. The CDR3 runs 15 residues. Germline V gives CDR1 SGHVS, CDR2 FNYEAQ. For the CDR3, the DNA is TGTGCCAGCAGCCAAGGAGGACCGCCCACAGATACGCAGTATTTT. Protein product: CASSQGGPPTDTQYF.

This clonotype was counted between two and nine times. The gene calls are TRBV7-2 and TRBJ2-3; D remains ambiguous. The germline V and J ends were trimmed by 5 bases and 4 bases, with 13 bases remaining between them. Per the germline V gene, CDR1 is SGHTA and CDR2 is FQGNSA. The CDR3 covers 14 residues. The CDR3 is CASSTGPSADTQYF. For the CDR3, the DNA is TGTGCCAGCAGCACTGGGCCAAGCGCAGATACGCAGTATTTT.

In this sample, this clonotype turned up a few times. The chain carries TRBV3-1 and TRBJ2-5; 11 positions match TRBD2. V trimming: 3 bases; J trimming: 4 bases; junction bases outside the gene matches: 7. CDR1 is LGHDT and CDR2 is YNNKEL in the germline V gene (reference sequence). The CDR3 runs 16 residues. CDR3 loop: CASSQRLAGFRETQYF. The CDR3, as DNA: TGTGCCAGCAGCCAGCGACTAGCGGGATTTAGAGAGACCCAGTACTTC.

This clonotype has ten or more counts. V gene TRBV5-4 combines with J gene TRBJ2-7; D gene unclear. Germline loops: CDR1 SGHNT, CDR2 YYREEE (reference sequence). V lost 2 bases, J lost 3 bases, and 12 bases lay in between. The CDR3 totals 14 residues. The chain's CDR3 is CASSLGLGGYEQYF. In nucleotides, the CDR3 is TGTGCCAGCAGCTTAGGCCTAGGTGGCTACGAGCAGTACTTC.

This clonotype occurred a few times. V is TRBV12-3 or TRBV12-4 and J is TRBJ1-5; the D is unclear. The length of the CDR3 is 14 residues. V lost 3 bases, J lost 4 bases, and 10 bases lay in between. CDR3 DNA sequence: TGTGCCAGCAGTTTGAGAGGCACTAATCAGCCCCAGCATTTT. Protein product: CASSLRGTNQPQHF.

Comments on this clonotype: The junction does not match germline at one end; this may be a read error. CDR3 nucleotides: TGCGCCAGCAGCCGATCTTTTAGCGGGAGGGCCTCCAACGAGCAGTACTTC. Amino acids: CASSRSFSGRASNEQYF. The chain links TRBV4-3 to TRBJ2-7; TRBD2 matches at 11 bases. The CDR3 contains 17 residues. The germline V gene has CDR1 LGHNA and CDR2 YSLEER.

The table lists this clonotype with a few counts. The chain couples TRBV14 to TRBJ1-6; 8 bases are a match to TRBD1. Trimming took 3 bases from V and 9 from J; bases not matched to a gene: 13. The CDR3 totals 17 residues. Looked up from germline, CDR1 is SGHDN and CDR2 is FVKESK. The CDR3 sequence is CASSQGPTGVKISPLHF. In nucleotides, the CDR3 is TGTGCCAGCAGCCAGGGACCGACAGGGGTGAAGATTTCACCCCTCCACTTT.

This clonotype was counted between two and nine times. The CDR3 DNA reads as TGTGCCAGCAGTTTATGGGAGGGCCCTCAAGAGACCCAGTACTTC. Protein sequence: CASSLWEGPQETQYF. V gene TRBV7-6 combines with J gene TRBJ2-5, with TRBD2 identical over 7 bases. The trim removed 6 bases at V and 2 bases at J, leaving 9 bases unmatched. This CDR3 is built from 15 residues. Looked up from germline, CDR1 is SGHVS and CDR2 is FNYEAQ.

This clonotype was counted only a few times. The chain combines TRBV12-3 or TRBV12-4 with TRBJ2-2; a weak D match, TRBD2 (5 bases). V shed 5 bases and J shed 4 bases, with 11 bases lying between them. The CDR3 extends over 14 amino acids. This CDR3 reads CASSSIAPTGELFF. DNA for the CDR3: TGTGCCAGCAGTAGTATAGCGCCCACCGGGGAGCTGTTTTTT.

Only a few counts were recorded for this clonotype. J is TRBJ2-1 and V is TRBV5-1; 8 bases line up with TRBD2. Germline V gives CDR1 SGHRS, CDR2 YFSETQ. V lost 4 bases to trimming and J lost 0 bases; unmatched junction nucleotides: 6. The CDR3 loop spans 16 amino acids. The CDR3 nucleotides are TGCGCCAGCAGCGCCCAACTAGCGGCCTCCTACAATGAGCAGTTCTTC. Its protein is CASSAQLAASYNEQFF.

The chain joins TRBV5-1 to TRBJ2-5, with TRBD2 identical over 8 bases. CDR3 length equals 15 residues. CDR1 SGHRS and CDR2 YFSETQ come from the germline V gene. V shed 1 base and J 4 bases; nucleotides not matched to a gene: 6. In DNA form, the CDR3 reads TGCGCCAGCAGCTTGTCGGGAGGGCCTCCAGAGACCCAGTACTTC. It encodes CASSLSGGPPETQYF.

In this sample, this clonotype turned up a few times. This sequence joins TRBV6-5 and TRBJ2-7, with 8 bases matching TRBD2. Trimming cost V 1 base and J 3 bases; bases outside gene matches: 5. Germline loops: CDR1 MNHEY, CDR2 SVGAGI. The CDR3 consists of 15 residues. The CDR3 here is CASSYYTSGHYEQYF. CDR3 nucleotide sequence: TGTGCCAGCAGTTACTATACTAGCGGACACTACGAGCAGTACTTC.

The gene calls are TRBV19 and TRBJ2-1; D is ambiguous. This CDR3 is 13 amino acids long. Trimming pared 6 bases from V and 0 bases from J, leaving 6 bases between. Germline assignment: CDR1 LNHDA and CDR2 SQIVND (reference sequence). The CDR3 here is CASRSISYNEQFF. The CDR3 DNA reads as TGTGCCAGTAGGTCGATCTCCTACAATGAGCAGTTCTTC.

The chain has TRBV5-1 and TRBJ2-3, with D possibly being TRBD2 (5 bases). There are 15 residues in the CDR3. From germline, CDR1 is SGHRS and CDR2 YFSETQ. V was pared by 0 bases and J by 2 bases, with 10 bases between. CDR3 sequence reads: CASSLGASNTDTQYF. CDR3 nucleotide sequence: TGCGCCAGCAGCTTGGGCGCTAGCAACACAGATACGCAGTATTTT.

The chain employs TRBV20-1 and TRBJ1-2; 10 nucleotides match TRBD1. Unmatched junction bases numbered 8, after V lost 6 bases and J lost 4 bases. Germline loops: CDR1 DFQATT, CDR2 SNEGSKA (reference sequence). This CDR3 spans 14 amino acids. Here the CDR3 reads CSATGTGDRYGYTF. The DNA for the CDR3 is TGCAGTGCAACCGGGACAGGGGATCGCTATGGCTACACCTTC.

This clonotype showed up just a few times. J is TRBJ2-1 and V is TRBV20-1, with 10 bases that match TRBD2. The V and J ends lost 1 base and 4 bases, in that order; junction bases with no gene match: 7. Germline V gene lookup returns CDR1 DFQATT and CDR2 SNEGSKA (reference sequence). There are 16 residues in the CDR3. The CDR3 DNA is TGCAGTGCTAGAGCTGCAACTAGCGGGATATACAATGAGCAGTTCTTC. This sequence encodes CSARAATSGIYNEQFF.

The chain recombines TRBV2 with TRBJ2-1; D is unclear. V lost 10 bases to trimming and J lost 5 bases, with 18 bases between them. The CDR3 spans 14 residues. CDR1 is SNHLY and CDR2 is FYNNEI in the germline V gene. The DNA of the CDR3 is TGTGCCACCCTCGCCGCCGGCGCTCACAATGAGCAGTTCTTC. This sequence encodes CATLAAGAHNEQFF.

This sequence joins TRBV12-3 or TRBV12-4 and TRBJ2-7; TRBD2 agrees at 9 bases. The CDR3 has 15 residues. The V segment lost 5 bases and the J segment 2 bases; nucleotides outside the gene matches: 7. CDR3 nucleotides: TGTGCCAGCAGTGATAGACTAGCGGTAACCTACGAGCAGTACTTC. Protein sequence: CASSDRLAVTYEQYF.

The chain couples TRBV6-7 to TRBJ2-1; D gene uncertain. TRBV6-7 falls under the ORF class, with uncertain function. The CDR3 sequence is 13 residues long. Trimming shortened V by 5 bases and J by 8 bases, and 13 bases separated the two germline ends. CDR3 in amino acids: CASSADDSHEQFF. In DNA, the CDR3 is TGTGCCAGCAGTGCAGACGATAGCCATGAGCAGTTCTTC.

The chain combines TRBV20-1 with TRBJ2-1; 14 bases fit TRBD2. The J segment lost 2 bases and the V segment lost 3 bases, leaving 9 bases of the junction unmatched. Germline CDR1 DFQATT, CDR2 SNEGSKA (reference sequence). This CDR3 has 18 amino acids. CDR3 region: CSARNSGTSGGTYNEQFF. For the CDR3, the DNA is TGCAGTGCTAGGAATTCCGGGACTAGCGGGGGAACCTACAATGAGCAGTTCTTC.

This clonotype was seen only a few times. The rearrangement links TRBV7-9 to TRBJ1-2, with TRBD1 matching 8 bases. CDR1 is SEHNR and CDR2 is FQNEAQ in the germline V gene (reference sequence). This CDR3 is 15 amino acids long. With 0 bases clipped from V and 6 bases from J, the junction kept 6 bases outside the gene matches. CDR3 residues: CASSLAGTGPDGYTF. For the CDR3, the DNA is TGTGCCAGCAGCTTAGCCGGGACAGGCCCGGATGGCTACACCTTC.

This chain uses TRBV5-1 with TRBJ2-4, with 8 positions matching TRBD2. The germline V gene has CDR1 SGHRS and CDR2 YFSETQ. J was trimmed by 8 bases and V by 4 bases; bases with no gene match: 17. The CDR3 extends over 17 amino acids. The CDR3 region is CASSPPLLAGGRDIQYF. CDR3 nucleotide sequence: TGCGCCAGCAGCCCTCCACTTCTGGCGGGAGGTCGGGACATTCAGTACTTC.

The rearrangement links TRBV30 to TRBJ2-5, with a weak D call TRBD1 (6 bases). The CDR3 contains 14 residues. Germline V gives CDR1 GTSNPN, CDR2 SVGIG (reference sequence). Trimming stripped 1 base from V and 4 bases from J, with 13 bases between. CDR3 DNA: TGTGCCTGGAGTGACCGACTGGGGGCAGAGACCCAGTACTTC. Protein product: CAWSDRLGAETQYF.